This record covers a single T cell receptor beta chain. The sample belongs to a study of shared clonotypes between healthy human individuals. Only in-frame clones appear in the TCRdb table, and some are missing; sequencing was by immunoSEQ multiplex PCR. The sample shows approximately 340,000 clones, around 79% of them seen only once. This CDR3 is 15 amino acids long. J lost 1 base, V lost 5 bases, and 4 bases had no gene match. Looked up from germline, CDR1 is SGHNT and CDR2 is YYREEE (reference sequence). The authors divided CD4+ cells into CD45RA+ naive and CD45RA-negative memory subsets. The specimen was memory CD4+ T cells sorted from blood. Subset defined: CD45RA-negative fraction. The chain uses TRBV5-4 and TRBJ2-5; 11 bases match TRBD2. The receptor was derived from a man aged 30 to 39 in good health. CDR3 DNA sequence: TGTGCCAGCAGACCCGGGACTAGCGGCCAAGAGACCCAGTACTTC. Its protein product is CASRPGTSGQETQYF.